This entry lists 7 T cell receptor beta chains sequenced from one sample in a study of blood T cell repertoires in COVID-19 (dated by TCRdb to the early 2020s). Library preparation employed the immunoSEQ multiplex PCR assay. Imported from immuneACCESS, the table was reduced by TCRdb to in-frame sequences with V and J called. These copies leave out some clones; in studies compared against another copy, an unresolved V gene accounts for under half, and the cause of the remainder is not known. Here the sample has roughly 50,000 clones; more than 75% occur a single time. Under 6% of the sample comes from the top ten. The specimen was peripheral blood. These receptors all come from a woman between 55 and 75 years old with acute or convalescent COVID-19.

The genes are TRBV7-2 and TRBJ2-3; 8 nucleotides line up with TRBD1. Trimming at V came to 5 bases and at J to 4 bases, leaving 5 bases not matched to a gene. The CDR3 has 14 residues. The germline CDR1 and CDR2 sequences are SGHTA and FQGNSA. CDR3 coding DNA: TGTGCCAGCAGCCTACAGGGGGATGCAGATACGCAGTATTTT. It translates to CASSLQGDADTQYF.

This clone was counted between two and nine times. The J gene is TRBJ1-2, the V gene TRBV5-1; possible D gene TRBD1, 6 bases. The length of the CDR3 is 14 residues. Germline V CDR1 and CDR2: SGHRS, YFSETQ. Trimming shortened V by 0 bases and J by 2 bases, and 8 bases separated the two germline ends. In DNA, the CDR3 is TGCGCCAGCAGCTTGGAACAGGGAAACTATGGCTACACCTTC. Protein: CASSLEQGNYGYTF.

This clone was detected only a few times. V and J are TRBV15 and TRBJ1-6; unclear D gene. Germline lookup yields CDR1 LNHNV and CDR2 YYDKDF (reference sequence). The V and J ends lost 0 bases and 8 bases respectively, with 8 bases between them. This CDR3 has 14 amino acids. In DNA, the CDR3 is TGTGCCACCAGCAGAGATAGAACTGATTCACCCCTCCACTTT. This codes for CATSRDRTDSPLHF.

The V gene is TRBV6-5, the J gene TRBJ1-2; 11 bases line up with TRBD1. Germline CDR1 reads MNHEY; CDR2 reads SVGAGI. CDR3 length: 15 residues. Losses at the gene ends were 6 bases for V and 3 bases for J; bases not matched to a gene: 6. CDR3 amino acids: CASRQDRGRDYGYTF. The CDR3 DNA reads TGTGCCAGCAGACAGGACAGGGGGCGCGACTATGGCTACACCTTC.

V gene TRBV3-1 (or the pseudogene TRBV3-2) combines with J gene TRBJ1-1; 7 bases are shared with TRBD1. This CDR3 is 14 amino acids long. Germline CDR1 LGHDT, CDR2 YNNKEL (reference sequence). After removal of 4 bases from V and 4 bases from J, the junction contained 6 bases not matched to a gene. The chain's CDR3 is CASSRTDRSTEAFF. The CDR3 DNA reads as TGTGCCAGCAGCCGAACGGACAGGAGCACTGAAGCTTTCTTT.

CDR3 bases: TGCGCCAGCAGCTCCGGACTAGCTTGGGACAATGCGGAGCAGTTCTTC. Translating it yields CASSSGLAWDNAEQFF. The chain has TRBV5-1 and TRBJ2-1; 8 nucleotides match TRBD2. CDR3 size: 16 residues. CDR1 SGHRS and CDR2 YFSETQ come from the germline V gene. Germline trimming cut 3 bases from V and 10 bases from J; bases unmatched to any gene: 15.

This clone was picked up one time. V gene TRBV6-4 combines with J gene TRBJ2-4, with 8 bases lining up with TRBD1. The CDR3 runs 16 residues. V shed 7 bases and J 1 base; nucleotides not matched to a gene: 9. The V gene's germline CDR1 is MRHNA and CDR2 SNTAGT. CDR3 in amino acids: CASNRDRKMAKNIQYF. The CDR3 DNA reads TGTGCCAGCAATCGGGACAGGAAGATGGCCAAAAACATTCAGTACTTC.